This T cell receptor (beta chain) is drawn from a study of cytomegalovirus exposure and HLA in healthy donors. About this clone itself: No antigen is known for it.

Study-wide results and caveats: Through in vitro validation, three CMV-associated chains were shown to be specific for CMV antigens. Subsequent analysis revealed that first-cohort TCR clusters tended to co-occur in the 130 or so validation repertoires.

Sequenced by immunoSEQ multiplex PCR; TCRdb stores in-frame clones only, minus some. The table has over 200,000 clones, around 87% seen once; the top ten hold 1.5% to 2%. These donors were members of the approximately 110-subject validation cohort, a group separate from the roughly 670-subject first cohort. Per germline, CDR1 MNHNS and CDR2 SASEGT. The CDR3 is 15 residues long. The V segment lost 8 bases and the J segment 0 bases; nucleotides outside the gene matches: 5. This clonotype was obtained from a woman aged 18-29 years in good health and CMV-seropositive. The material sequenced was PBMCs. The V gene is TRBV6-1, the J gene TRBJ2-1, with TRBD2 matching over 9 bases. The CDR3 coding sequence is TGTGCCAGCGCTGTGCGGGGGGGCTCCTACAATGAGCAGTTCTTC. This sequence encodes CASAVRGGSYNEQFF.